This T cell receptor beta chain was observed in a study of cytomegalovirus exposure and HLA in healthy donors. Study results and caveats: CMV serostatus was the sole immune exposure information available. The study found most TCR sequences rare, yet found some public TCRs in many donors. The authors enumerated over 150 TCR beta chains as linked to cytomegalovirus.

The PCR contained 60 Vbeta and 13 Jbeta primers. The table came from immunoSEQ multiplex PCR; TCRdb's copy has only in-frame clones and leaves some out. Of 210,000 or so clones in the sample, about 89% were seen once. Germline assignment: CDR1 SQVTM and CDR2 ANQGSEA. The V and J ends lost 7 bases and 1 base, in that order; junction bases with no gene match: 12. CDR3 size: 18 residues. About this clone itself: Antigen specificity is unknown.

This receptor was taken from a woman under 30 in good health and CMV-seronegative. Material for sequencing was PBMCs. The V and J genes are TRBV29-1 and TRBJ2-5, with TRBD2 matching over 16 bases. This CDR3 is CSAIPGLAGGLRQETQYF. The CDR3 DNA sequence: TGCAGCGCGATTCCGGGACTAGCGGGAGGGTTACGCCAAGAGACCCAGTACTTC.